The 13 T cell receptor beta chains below were found in one sample sequenced in a study of STAT5B mutations in CD4+ large granular lymphocyte leukemia. Assay: immunoSEQ multiplex PCR; the TCRdb copy retains only in-frame clones and omits some. The table shows 30,000 or so clones, with about three quarters occurring only once. Sample: CD4+ T cells from blood buffy coats. All receptors derive from a human donor in good health.

The genes are TRBV5-1 and TRBJ1-4; D gene unclear. In germline, CDR1 is SGHRS, CDR2 YFSETQ. CDR3 length equals 14 residues. The V gene lost 1 base and the J gene lost 0 bases, with 4 bases spanning the gap. CDR3 nucleotide sequence: TGCGCCAGCAGCTTGCAGACAACTAATGAAAAACTGTTTTTT. Translation: CASSLQTTNEKLFF.

This chain joins TRBV27 and TRBJ2-7; possible D gene TRBD1, 5 bases. V lost 4 bases and J lost 2, with 18 bases in between. Germline V gene sequence: CDR1 MNHEY, CDR2 SMNVEV (reference sequence). The CDR3 extends over 16 amino acids. The CDR3 DNA is TGTGCCAGCAGTTCGGTTTGGACACCTCCTACCTACGAGCAGTACGTC. It translates to CASSSVWTPPTYEQYV.

This clone showed up just once. In DNA form, the CDR3 reads TGTGCCAGCAGCTTGGGTCAGGGACTAGCGGTTGGAGAGACCCAGTACTTC. It encodes CASSLGQGLAVGETQYF. V gene TRBV7-9 combines with J gene TRBJ2-5; 11 bases line up with TRBD2. The ends lost 3 bases at V and 4 bases at J; junction bases unmatched: 10. The CDR3 is 17 amino acids. Germline CDR1 is SEHNR and CDR2 is FQNEAQ (reference sequence). Full variable domain (missing parts from reference TRBV7-9 and TRBJ2-5): DTGVSQNPRHKITKRGQNVTFRCDPISEHNRLYWYRQTLGQGPEFLTYFQNEAQLEKSRLLSDRFSAERPKGSFSTLEIQRTEQGDSAMYLCASSLGQGLAVGETQYFGPGTRLLVL.

This clone was observed a few times. The V gene is TRBV27, the J gene TRBJ1-4; 8 bases align to TRBD1. The V and J ends lost 6 bases and 10 bases, in that order; junction bases with no gene match: 16. The germline V gene encodes CDR1 MNHEY and CDR2 SMNVEV (reference sequence). This CDR3 region has 16 residues. CDR3: CASSRQLEQGVGKLFF. The CDR3, as DNA: TGTGCCAGCAGCCGACAACTAGAACAGGGGGTTGGAAAACTGTTTTTT.

The count of this clone is one. J is TRBJ2-6 and V is TRBV25-1; D is ambiguous. Trimming left V 8 bases short and J 2 bases short, with 13 bases between. The germline V gene has CDR1 MGHDK and CDR2 SYGVNS. The CDR3 sequence is 15 residues long. The CDR3 region has the DNA TGTGCCAGCCGTCCGGGTCCGGCTGGGGCCAACGTCCTGACTTTC. As protein: CASRPGPAGANVLTF.

The V and J genes are TRBV29-1 and TRBJ2-6; TRBD1 might be the D (5 bases). Germline V gene data show CDR1 as SQVTM and CDR2 as ANQGSEA. V was pared by 3 bases and J by 3 bases, with 9 bases between. The CDR3 is made up of 14 amino acids. The DNA of the CDR3 is TGCAGCGTTGATCCAGGGTTTGGGGCCAACGTCCTGACTTTC. It encodes CSVDPGFGANVLTF. The whole variable domain, remainder taken from reference TRBV29-1 and TRBJ2-6, is SAVISQKPSRDICQRGTSLTIQCQVDSQVTMMFWYRQQPGQSLTLIATANQGSEATYESGFVIDKFPISRPNLTFSTLTVSNMSPEDSSIYLCSVDPGFGANVLTFGAGSRLTVL.

The V and J genes are TRBV7-8 and TRBJ2-7; D may be TRBD1 or TRBD2 (6 bases each). The length of the CDR3 is 16 residues. The germline CDR1 and CDR2 sequences are SGHVS and FQNEAQ. V was pared by 7 bases and J by 1 base, with 20 bases between. In DNA form, the CDR3 reads TGTGCCAGCATCCCAGGCCCCCAGGGGAGGTCCTACGAGCAGTACTTC. It translates to CASIPGPQGRSYEQYF.

J is TRBJ2-1 and V is TRBV28; TRBD2 matches at 8 bases. The CDR3 is made up of 15 amino acids. Germline V gene lookup returns CDR1 MDHEN and CDR2 SYDVKM. With V trimmed by 2 bases and J by 7 bases, 7 bases remained unmatched. CDR3 residues: CASSLQLAGKNEQFF. CDR3 coding DNA: TGTGCCAGCAGTTTACAGCTAGCGGGTAAGAATGAGCAGTTCTTC.

This clone came up once. The chain couples TRBV5-4 to TRBJ2-1; D may be TRBD1 (5 bases). In germline, CDR1 is SGHNT, CDR2 YYREEE (reference sequence). With 0 bases removed from V and 0 bases from J, the gap between germline ends came to 7 bases. The CDR3 spans 15 residues. The CDR3 sequence: CASSLETGSYNEQFF. The CDR3 DNA reads TGTGCCAGCAGCTTGGAAACAGGCTCCTACAATGAGCAGTTCTTC.

The rearrangement uses TRBV7-6 and TRBJ2-2; the match to TRBD2 covers 10 bases. CDR3 length equals 16 residues. Germline values: CDR1 SGHVS, CDR2 FNYEAQ. V was clipped by 5 bases and J by 2 bases; unmatched bases: 5. The chain's CDR3 is CASSPGTSANTGELFF. In DNA form, the CDR3 reads TGTGCCAGCAGCCCAGGGACTAGCGCCAACACCGGGGAGCTGTTTTTT.

V is TRBV28 and J is TRBJ1-5; D call uncertain. V was trimmed by 5 bases and J by 2 bases, leaving 10 bases between them. CDR1 is MDHEN, CDR2 SYDVKM, per germline. There are 14 residues in the CDR3. The CDR3, as DNA: TGTGCCAGCAGTCCCCCCATTGGCAATCAGCCCCAGCATTTT. This encodes CASSPPIGNQPQHF. Filled out from reference TRBV28 and TRBJ1-5, the complete variable domain reads DVKVTQSSRYLVKRTGEKVFLECVQDMDHENMFWYRQDPGLGLRLIYFSYDVKMKEKGDIPEGYSVSREKKERFSLILESASTNQTSMYLCASSPPIGNQPQHFGDGTRLSIL.

This chain links TRBV15 with TRBJ2-3, with D tentatively TRBD2 (6 bases). Germline V lookup: CDR1 LNHNV, CDR2 YYDKDF (reference sequence). With 6 bases removed from V and 1 base from J, the gap between germline ends came to 14 bases. The CDR3 length is 15 residues. The CDR3 protein is CATRFRTTGTDTQYF. CDR3 nucleotides: TGTGCCACCAGATTTAGGACTACCGGCACAGATACGCAGTATTTT.

This clone was seen more than once but under ten times. The J gene is TRBJ1-1, the V gene TRBV18, with 7 bases that match TRBD1. This CDR3 is 13 amino acids long. Germline lookup yields CDR1 KGHSH and CDR2 LQKENI. The V and J ends lost 3 bases and 4 bases, in that order; junction bases with no gene match: 2. In nucleotides, the CDR3 is TGTGCCAGCTCACCGGGACAGTCCACTGAAGCTTTCTTT. Protein sequence: CASSPGQSTEAFF.